This passage covers 26 T cell receptor beta chains from one sample sequenced in a study of blood T cell repertoires in COVID-19. Method: immunoSEQ multiplex PCR; TCRdb's copy keeps in-frame clones and lacks some. The top ten clones hold 4.8% of a sample with some 100,000 clones, more than 75% of them seen once. Material for sequencing was peripheral blood. These receptors came from a woman older than 75 with active COVID-19.

The chain employs TRBV19 and TRBJ2-7, with TRBD2 identical over 10 bases. CDR1 and CDR2 from the germline V gene are LNHDA and SQIVND (reference sequence). The CDR3 totals 20 residues. V dropped 11 bases and J dropped 0; count of bases not matched to a gene: 25. DNA for the CDR3: TGTGCCTGGTCCCGGGACGGCGAGACTAGCGGGTGGGGGGCCTCCTACGAGCAGTACTTC. Translation gives CAWSRDGETSGWGASYEQYF.

The chain is built from TRBV3-1 (or the pseudogene TRBV3-2) and TRBJ2-1; 9 positions agree with TRBD2. CDR1 is LGHDT and CDR2 is YNNKEL in the germline V gene (reference sequence). The J segment lost 1 base and the V segment lost 5 bases, leaving 0 bases of the junction unmatched. The CDR3 is made up of 14 amino acids. The CDR3 DNA follows: TGTGCCAGCAGCACTAGCGGGTCCTACAATGAGCAGTTCTTC. It encodes CASSTSGSYNEQFF.

The V call is TRBV29-1, the J call TRBJ1-6; tentatively, D is TRBD1 (6 bases). Germline CDR1 SQVTM, CDR2 ANQGSEA. This CDR3 spans 13 amino acids. V lost 4 bases to trimming and J lost 7 bases, with 11 bases between them. CDR3 DNA: TGCAGCGTTGGGGACAAAGAAAATTCACCCCTCCACTTT. It yields the protein CSVGDKENSPLHF. Together with reference TRBV29-1 and TRBJ1-6, the CDR3 gives the full variable domain: SAVISQKPSRDICQRGTSLTIQCQVDSQVTMMFWYRQQPGQSLTLIATANQGSEATYESGFVIDKFPISRPNLTFSTLTVSNMSPEDSSIYLCSVGDKENSPLHFGNGTRLTVT.

V and J are TRBV19 and TRBJ1-2; D not resolved. This CDR3 spans 14 amino acids. Looked up from germline, CDR1 is LNHDA and CDR2 is SQIVND (reference sequence). Trimming took off 7 bases at V and 4 bases at J, with 16 bases between the two ends. The CDR3 coding sequence is TGTGCCAGTAACCAAAAGGCAGGCCCCTATGGCTACACCTTC. Translation gives CASNQKAGPYGYTF.

The genes are TRBV11-3 and TRBJ2-2, with D hard to call. Per the germline V gene, CDR1 is SGHNT and CDR2 is YENEEA. The CDR3 is made up of 12 amino acids. V was shortened by 3 bases and J by 7 bases, with 6 bases between the two germline ends. CDR3 region: CASSFVSGELFF. For the CDR3, the DNA is TGTGCCAGCAGCTTTGTTAGCGGGGAGCTGTTTTTT. The complete variable domain, with remaining parts taken from reference TRBV11-3 and TRBJ2-2, reads EAGVVQSPRYKIIEKKQPVAFWCNPISGHNTLYWYLQNLGQGPELLIRYENEEAVDDSQLPKDRFSAERLKGVDSTLKIQPAELGDSAVYLCASSFVSGELFFGEGSRLTVL.

The V call is TRBV3-1 (or the pseudogene TRBV3-2), the J call TRBJ1-6; 9 bases match TRBD1. The ends lost 3 bases at V and 10 bases at J; junction bases unmatched: 4. This CDR3 has 14 residues. The V gene's germline CDR1 is LGHDT and CDR2 YNNKEL (reference sequence). DNA for the CDR3: TGTGCCAGCAGCCATAAGGGACAGGGATCACCCCTCCACTTT. This encodes CASSHKGQGSPLHF.

The chain uses TRBV24-1 and TRBJ1-2, with D tentatively TRBD1 (5 bases). Per germline, CDR1 KGHDR and CDR2 SFDVKD. V was shortened by 2 bases and J by 8 bases, with 11 bases between the two germline ends. The CDR3 length is 13 residues. The CDR3 spells CATSDWAGWGYTF. CDR3 coding DNA: TGTGCCACCAGTGATTGGGCAGGGTGGGGCTACACCTTC.

V gene TRBV19 combines with J gene TRBJ2-2; the match to TRBD1 covers 9 bases. Per the germline V gene, CDR1 is LNHDA and CDR2 is SQIVND (reference sequence). V shed 10 bases and J 1 base; nucleotides not matched to a gene: 10. This CDR3 is built from 16 residues. In DNA, the CDR3 is TGTGCCACTGGGGAACAGGGGGCCTTGAACACCGGGGAGCTGTTTTTT. Its translation: CATGEQGALNTGELFF.

The gene calls are TRBV9 and TRBJ2-7; possibly TRBD2 for D (6 bases). V shed 0 bases and J shed 6 bases, with 13 bases lying between them. Germline V gene data show CDR1 as SGDLS and CDR2 as YYNGEE. The CDR3 runs 14 residues. The CDR3 protein is CASSVVPGDGEQYF. CDR3 sequence (DNA): TGTGCCAGCAGCGTAGTCCCGGGAGACGGCGAGCAGTACTTC.

The chain combines TRBV24-1 with TRBJ2-3; 10 bases are a match to TRBD2. Germline V gene lookup returns CDR1 KGHDR and CDR2 SFDVKD. This CDR3 is built from 16 residues. V lost 4 bases to trimming and J lost 6 bases; unmatched junction nucleotides: 9. This CDR3 is CATSDRTSGKGDTQYF. The CDR3 coding sequence is TGTGCCACCAGTGACCGGACTAGCGGAAAGGGTGATACGCAGTATTTT.

The J gene is TRBJ2-1, the V gene TRBV2; D perhaps matches TRBD2 (5 bases). V was trimmed by 2 bases and J by 9 bases, leaving 14 bases between them. The CDR3 is made up of 14 amino acids. CDR1 is SNHLY, CDR2 FYNNEI, per germline. The CDR3 nucleotides read TGTGCCAGCAGTGAATCGAGCGGACTGCCTGAGCAGTTCTTC. It yields the protein CASSESSGLPEQFF.

The genes are TRBV25-1 and TRBJ2-1; possibly TRBD1 for D (6 bases). Germline CDR1 MGHDK, CDR2 SYGVNS. V was trimmed by 4 bases and J by 5 bases, leaving 15 bases between them. The CDR3 has 15 amino acids. The CDR3 DNA follows: TGTGCCAGCAGTGCGCAAACAGGGTTCCACAATGAGCAGTTCTTC. The encoded protein is CASSAQTGFHNEQFF. Full variable domain (missing parts from reference TRBV25-1 and TRBJ2-1): EADIYQTPRYLVIGTGKKITLECSQTMGHDKMYWYQQDPGMELHLIHYSYGVNSTEKGDLSSESTVSRIRTEHFPLTLESARPSHTSQYLCASSAQTGFHNEQFFGPGTRLTVL.

The CDR3 spells CASCQGAAGANVLTF. CDR3 sequence (DNA): TGTGCCAGTTGTCAGGGGGCAGCTGGGGCCAACGTCCTGACTTTC. V gene TRBV19 combines with J gene TRBJ2-6; 8 bases line up with TRBD1. V dropped 8 bases and J dropped 2; count of bases not matched to a gene: 5. Germline values: CDR1 LNHDA, CDR2 SQIVND (reference sequence). This CDR3 contains 15 residues.

This chain connects TRBV5-5 to TRBJ2-7, with D possibly matching TRBD1 (6 bases). Germline loops: CDR1 SGHKS, CDR2 YYEKEE (reference sequence). This CDR3 region has 16 residues. The V gene lost 1 base and the J gene lost 3 bases, with 17 bases spanning the gap. The CDR3 nucleotides read TGTGCCAGCAGCTTGAGAACAGGGTGGTTGGGCTACGAGCAGTACTTC. This sequence encodes CASSLRTGWLGYEQYF. The variable domain in full, completed from reference TRBV5-5 and TRBJ2-7, reads DAGVTQSPTHLIKTRGQQVTLRCSPISGHKSVSWYQQVLGQGPQFIFQYYEKEERGRGNFPDRFSARQFPNYSSELNVNALLLGDSALYLCASSLRTGWLGYEQYFGPGTRLTVT.

This clone was seen only once. V and J are TRBV18 and TRBJ1-3; the D gene is possibly TRBD1 (6 bases). The CDR3 totals 14 residues. Germline V gene data show CDR1 as KGHSH and CDR2 as LQKENI. Trimming cost V 3 bases and J 4 bases, with 10 bases left between them. The CDR3 DNA reads as TGTGCCAGCTCACCTCCGGGGACAGGAAACACCATATATTTT. Its translation: CASSPPGTGNTIYF.

The gene calls are TRBV3-1 (or the pseudogene TRBV3-2) and TRBJ1-2; maybe TRBD1 (6 bases). Germline V CDR1 and CDR2: LGHDT, YNNKEL (reference sequence). The CDR3 runs to 13 residues. The V end lost 8 bases, the J end lost 4 bases, and 14 bases lay between the germline ends. The CDR3 nucleotides are TGTGCCAGCGGGCAGGGGAGGGGCTATGGCTACACCTTC. Translation gives CASGQGRGYGYTF.

The rearrangement links TRBV18 to TRBJ2-1; D is ambiguous. Trimming pared 5 bases from V and 0 bases from J, leaving 8 bases between. The CDR3 sequence is 14 residues long. Germline CDR1 reads KGHSH; CDR2 reads LQKENI. The CDR3 loop is CASSESRSYNEQFF. CDR3 DNA: TGTGCCAGCTCAGAGAGCCGCTCCTACAATGAGCAGTTCTTC. Variable domain in full (rest from reference TRBV18 and TRBJ2-1): NAGVMQNPRHLVRRRGQEARLRCSPMKGHSHVYWYRQLPEEGLKFMVYLQKENIIDESGMPKERFSAEFPKEGPSILRIQQVVRGDSAAYFCASSESRSYNEQFFGPGTRLTVL.

The chain has TRBV5-1 and TRBJ2-7, with a possible D match to TRBD1 (6 bases). Germline CDR1 SGHRS, CDR2 YFSETQ. V was pared by 2 bases and J by 5 bases, with 11 bases between. The CDR3 totals 13 residues. The CDR3 loop reads CASSLQGTDEQYF. The CDR3 DNA reads TGCGCCAGCAGCTTACAGGGAACGGACGAGCAGTACTTC.

The V call is TRBV29-1, the J call TRBJ2-3; 8 bases are shared with TRBD2. CDR3 length: 15 amino acids. Germline V gene data show CDR1 as SQVTM and CDR2 as ANQGSEA. Losses at the gene ends were 4 bases for V and 6 bases for J; bases not matched to a gene: 12. CDR3 amino acids: CSVVCGPGLVDTQYF. Here the CDR3 DNA reads TGCAGCGTTGTTTGCGGCCCGGGACTAGTGGATACGCAGTATTTT.

This chain uses TRBV27 with TRBJ2-3, with 10 bases aligning to TRBD2. J gave up 12 bases and V 5 bases, and 11 bases lay outside the gene matches. The CDR3 has 14 residues. Germline V lookup: CDR1 MNHEY, CDR2 SMNVEV (reference sequence). The CDR3 bases are TGTGCCAGCAGTCTCATACCTAGCGGGAGTTTCCAGTATTTT. It specifies CASSLIPSGSFQYF.

The CDR3 DNA reads as TGTGCCAGTCGTGACAGGGCGGGAGAGACCCAGTACTTC. As protein: CASRDRAGETQYF. The chain has TRBV19 and TRBJ2-5, with 7 nucleotides matching TRBD1. With V trimmed by 8 bases and J by 4 bases, 7 bases remained unmatched. The germline gives CDR1 LNHDA, CDR2 SQIVND (reference sequence). This CDR3 spans 13 amino acids.

The chain combines TRBV3-1 (or the pseudogene TRBV3-2) with TRBJ1-2; TRBD1 matches 7 bases. The CDR3 consists of 14 residues. The ends lost 4 bases at V and 2 bases at J; junction bases unmatched: 4. Looked up from germline, CDR1 is LGHDT and CDR2 is YNNKEL (reference sequence). CDR3 residues: CASSRTGQNYGYTF. CDR3 nucleotide sequence: TGTGCCAGCAGCCGGACAGGCCAGAACTATGGCTACACCTTC.

The rearrangement joins TRBV6-6 to TRBJ2-6; 13 bases match TRBD2. This CDR3 contains 17 residues. V lost 5 bases to trimming and J lost 6 bases; unmatched junction nucleotides: 7. Germline values: CDR1 MNHNY, CDR2 SVGAGI (reference sequence). CDR3: CASSQRTSGSEANVLTF. CDR3 in DNA: TGTGCCAGCAGTCAACGGACTAGCGGGAGTGAGGCCAACGTCCTGACTTTC.

The J gene is TRBJ2-7, the V gene TRBV19; 8 bases are a match to TRBD2. With V trimmed by 5 bases and J by 3 bases, 9 bases remained unmatched. This CDR3 spans 15 amino acids. Germline V lookup: CDR1 LNHDA, CDR2 SQIVND (reference sequence). The CDR3 here is CASSSQAGTSYEQYF. DNA for the CDR3: TGTGCCAGTAGTTCCCAAGCCGGGACTAGCTACGAGCAGTACTTC.

This chain uses TRBV2 with TRBJ2-7; 7 nucleotides line up with TRBD1. The CDR3 covers 14 residues. Germline CDR1 is SNHLY and CDR2 is FYNNEI. Trimming took 6 bases from V and 2 from J; bases not matched to a gene: 7. CDR3 sequence (DNA): TGTGCCAGCAGCTGGGACAGCTCTACCTACGAGCAGTACTTC. Translating gives CASSWDSSTYEQYF.

This clone was counted only a few times. The chain joins TRBV7-9 to TRBJ2-7; TRBD2 is a possible D gene (5 bases). With 1 base removed from V and 2 bases from J, the gap between germline ends came to 9 bases. Germline CDR1 and CDR2: SEHNR and FQNEAQ (reference sequence). The CDR3 is made up of 14 amino acids. The CDR3, as DNA: TGTGCCAGCAGCTTAGGGACTCCTACCTACGAGCAGTACTTC. It codes for CASSLGTPTYEQYF.